The TCR delta chain described here comes from a study of gamma-delta chains in newborns, infants, children (dated by TCRdb to about 2019). Study-wide context: According to the title of the study, polyclonal expansion of innate gammadelta T cells immediately after birth is driven by microbial exposure. The study examined the way microbial exposure affected innate gammadelta T cell populations in human newborns right after birth.

The instrument given in TCRdb is Illumina MiSeq. In TCRdb, clones were called once more from the public reads by CATT, and rows of identical DNA were later combined. The sample includes roughly 4,200 delta-chain clones, with roughly 14% observed a single time. 6.5% to 10% of the sample is in the top ten clones. This clone is characterized as medium-sized (0.01 to 0.1%). Its target antigen remains unknown. Base quality data are lacking; no much larger clone is found one base away. The germline V gene supplies CDR1 GEAIGNYY and CDR2 EKD. The germline V and J ends show losses of 0 bases and 1 base respectively, and no gene match explains 8 bases of the junction. The CDR3 measures 17 amino acids from cysteine to phenylalanine. The sequence is cut down to CDR3 DNA, 51 bases in frame from base 1.

The rearranged segments are TRDV2 and TRDJ1, with 9 middle bases fitting TRDD3. The origin of this receptor is a child who was a newborn, infant or young child, either healthy, febrile or measles-vaccinated (not recorded which). The sequenced material came from blood. The CDR3: CACDTLVLGDSTDKLIF. The DNA sequence is as follows: TGTGCCTGTGACACCTTAGTACTGGGGGACTCCACCGATAAACTCATCTTT.